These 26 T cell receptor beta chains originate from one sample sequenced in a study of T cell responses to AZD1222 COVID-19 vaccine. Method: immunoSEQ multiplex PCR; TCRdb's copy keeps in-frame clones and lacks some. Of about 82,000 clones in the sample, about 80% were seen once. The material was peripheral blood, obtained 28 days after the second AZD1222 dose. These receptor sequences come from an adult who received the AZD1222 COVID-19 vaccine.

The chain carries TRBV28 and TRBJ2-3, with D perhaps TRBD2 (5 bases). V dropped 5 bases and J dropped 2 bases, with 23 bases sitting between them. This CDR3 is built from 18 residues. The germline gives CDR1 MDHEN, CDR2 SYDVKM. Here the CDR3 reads CASSELKLDLENTDTQYF. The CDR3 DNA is TGTGCCAGCAGTGAATTGAAACTAGACCTAGAAAACACAGATACGCAGTATTTT.

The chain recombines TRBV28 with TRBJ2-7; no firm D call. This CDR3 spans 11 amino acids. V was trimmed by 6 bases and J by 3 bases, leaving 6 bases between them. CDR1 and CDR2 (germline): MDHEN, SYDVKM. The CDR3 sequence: CASSALYEQYF. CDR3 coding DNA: TGTGCCAGCAGCGCCCTCTACGAGCAGTACTTC.

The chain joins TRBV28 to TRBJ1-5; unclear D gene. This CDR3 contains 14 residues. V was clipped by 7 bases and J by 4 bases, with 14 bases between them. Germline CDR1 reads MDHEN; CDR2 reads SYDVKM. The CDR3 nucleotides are TGTGCCAGCATCGCCCCTGGCCGGAATCAGCCCCAGCATTTT. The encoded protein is CASIAPGRNQPQHF.

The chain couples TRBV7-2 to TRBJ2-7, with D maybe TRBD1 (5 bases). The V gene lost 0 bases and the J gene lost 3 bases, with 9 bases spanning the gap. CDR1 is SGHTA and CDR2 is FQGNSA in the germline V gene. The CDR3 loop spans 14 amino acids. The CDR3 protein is CASSLASDIYEQYF. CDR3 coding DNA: TGTGCCAGCAGCTTAGCTTCGGACATCTACGAGCAGTACTTC.

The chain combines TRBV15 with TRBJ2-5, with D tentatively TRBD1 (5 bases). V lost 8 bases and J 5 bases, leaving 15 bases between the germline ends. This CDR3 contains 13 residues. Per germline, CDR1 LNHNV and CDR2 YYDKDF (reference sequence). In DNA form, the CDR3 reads TGTGCCACCGCGGTAGGACAAGGGGAGACCCAGTACTTC. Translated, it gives CATAVGQGETQYF.

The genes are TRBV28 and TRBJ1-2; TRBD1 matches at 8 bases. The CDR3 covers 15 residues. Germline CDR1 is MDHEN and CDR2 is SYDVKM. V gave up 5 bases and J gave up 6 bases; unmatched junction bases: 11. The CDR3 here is CASSLRTGQRDGYTF. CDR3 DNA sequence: TGTGCCAGCAGTCTAAGGACAGGGCAACGGGATGGCTACACCTTC.

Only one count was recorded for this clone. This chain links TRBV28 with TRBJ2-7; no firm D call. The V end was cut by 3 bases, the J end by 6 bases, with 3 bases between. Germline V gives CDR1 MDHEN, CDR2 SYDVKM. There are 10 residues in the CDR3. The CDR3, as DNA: TGTGCCAGCAGTTTGTTCGAGCAGTACTTC. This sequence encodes CASSLFEQYF.

CDR3 loop: CASSIRETQYF. CDR3 in DNA: TGTGCTAGTTCGATCAGGGAGACCCAGTACTTC. The chain joins TRBV12-5 to TRBJ2-5, with unresolved D. The ends were cut back, 8 bases at V and 5 bases at J, with 9 bases in the middle. The CDR3 spans 11 residues. Germline loops: CDR1 LGHNT, CDR2 FRNRAP.

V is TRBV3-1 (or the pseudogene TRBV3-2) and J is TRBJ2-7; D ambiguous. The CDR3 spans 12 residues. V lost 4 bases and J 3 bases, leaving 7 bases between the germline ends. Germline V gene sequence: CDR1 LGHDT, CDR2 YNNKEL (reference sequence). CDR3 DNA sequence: TGTGCCAGCAGCCGCGAGAGCTACGAGCAGTACTTC. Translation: CASSRESYEQYF.

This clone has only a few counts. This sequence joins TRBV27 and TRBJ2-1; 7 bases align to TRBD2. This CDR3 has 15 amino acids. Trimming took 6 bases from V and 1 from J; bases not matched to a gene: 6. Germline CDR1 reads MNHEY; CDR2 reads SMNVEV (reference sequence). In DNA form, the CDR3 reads TGTGCCAGCAGGTTCGGGGGGAGTTCCTACAATGAGCAGTTCTTC. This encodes CASRFGGSSYNEQFF.

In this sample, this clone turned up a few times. CDR3 sequence: CASRRRAYTF. CDR3 coding DNA: TGTGCCAGCAGGAGGAGGGCCTACACCTTC. The chain joins TRBV6-5 to TRBJ1-2; D remains ambiguous. This CDR3 spans 10 amino acids. Germline V CDR1 and CDR2: MNHEY, SVGAGI. The V gene lost 6 bases and the J gene lost 10 bases, with 9 bases spanning the gap.

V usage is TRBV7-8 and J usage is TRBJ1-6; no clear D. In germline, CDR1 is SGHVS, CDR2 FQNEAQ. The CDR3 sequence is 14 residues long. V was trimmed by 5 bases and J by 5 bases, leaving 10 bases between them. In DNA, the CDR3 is TGTGCCAGCAGCATACAGAGAAATAATTCACCCCTCCACTTT. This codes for CASSIQRNNSPLHF.

The DNA for the CDR3 is TGTGCCAGCAGGGGGACACCACGTTCACCCCTCCACTTT. It translates to CASRGTPRSPLHF. V gene TRBV3-1 (or the pseudogene TRBV3-2) combines with J gene TRBJ1-6; D perhaps matches TRBD1 (6 bases). Trimming took off 6 bases at V and 9 bases at J, with 12 bases between the two ends. Germline V CDR1 and CDR2: LGHDT, YNNKEL (reference sequence). This CDR3 comprises 13 residues.

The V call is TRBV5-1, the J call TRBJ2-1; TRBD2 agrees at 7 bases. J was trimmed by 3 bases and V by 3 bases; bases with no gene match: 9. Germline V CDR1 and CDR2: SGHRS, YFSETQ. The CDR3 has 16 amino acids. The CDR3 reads CASSSAGVELYNEQFF. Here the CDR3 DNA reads TGCGCCAGCAGCTCCGCGGGAGTGGAGCTCTACAATGAGCAGTTCTTC.

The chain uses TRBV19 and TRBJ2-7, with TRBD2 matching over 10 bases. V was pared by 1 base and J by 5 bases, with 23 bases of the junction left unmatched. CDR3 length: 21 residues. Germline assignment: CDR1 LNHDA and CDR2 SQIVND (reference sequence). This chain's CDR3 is CASSIGTSGFTGTQKRNEQYF. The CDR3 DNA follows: TGTGCCAGTAGTATAGGGACTAGCGGCTTTACCGGGACTCAAAAACGCAACGAGCAGTACTTC.

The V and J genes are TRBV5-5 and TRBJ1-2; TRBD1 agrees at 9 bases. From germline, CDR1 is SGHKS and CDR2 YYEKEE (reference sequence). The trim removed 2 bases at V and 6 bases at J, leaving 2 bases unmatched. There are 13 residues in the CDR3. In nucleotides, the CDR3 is TGTGCCAGCAGCTTACAGGGGGCCCATGGCTACACCTTC. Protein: CASSLQGAHGYTF.

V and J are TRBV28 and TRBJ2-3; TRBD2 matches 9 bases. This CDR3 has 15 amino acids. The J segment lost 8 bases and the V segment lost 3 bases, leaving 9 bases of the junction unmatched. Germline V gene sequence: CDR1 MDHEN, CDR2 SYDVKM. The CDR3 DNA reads TGTGCCAGCAGTTTTAAAGCGGGGGGCCTGGGTACGCAGTATTTT. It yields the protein CASSFKAGGLGTQYF.

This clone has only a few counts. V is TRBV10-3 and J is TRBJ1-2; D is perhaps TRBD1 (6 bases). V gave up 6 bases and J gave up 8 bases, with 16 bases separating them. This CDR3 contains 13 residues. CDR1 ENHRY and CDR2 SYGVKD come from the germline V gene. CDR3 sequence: CAISPGQPRGYTF. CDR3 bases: TGTGCCATCAGCCCTGGACAGCCCAGGGGCTACACCTTC.

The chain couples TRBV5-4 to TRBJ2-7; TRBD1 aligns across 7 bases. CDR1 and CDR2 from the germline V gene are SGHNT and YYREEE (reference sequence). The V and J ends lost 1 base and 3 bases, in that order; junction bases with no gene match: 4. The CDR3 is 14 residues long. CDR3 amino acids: CASSLTQGNYEQYF. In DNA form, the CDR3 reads TGTGCCAGCAGCTTGACACAGGGGAACTACGAGCAGTACTTC.

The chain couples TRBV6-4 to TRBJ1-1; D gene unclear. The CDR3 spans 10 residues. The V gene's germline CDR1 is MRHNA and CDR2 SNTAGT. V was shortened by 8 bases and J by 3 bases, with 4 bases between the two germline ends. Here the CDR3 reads CASWDTEAFF. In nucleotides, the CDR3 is TGTGCCAGCTGGGACACTGAAGCTTTCTTT.

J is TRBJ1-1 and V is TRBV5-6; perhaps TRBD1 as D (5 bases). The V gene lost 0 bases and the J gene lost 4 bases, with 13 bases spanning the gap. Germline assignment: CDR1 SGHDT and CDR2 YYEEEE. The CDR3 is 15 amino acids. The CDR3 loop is CASSLGIGVGTEAFF. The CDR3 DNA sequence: TGTGCCAGCAGCTTGGGTATAGGGGTGGGCACTGAAGCTTTCTTT.

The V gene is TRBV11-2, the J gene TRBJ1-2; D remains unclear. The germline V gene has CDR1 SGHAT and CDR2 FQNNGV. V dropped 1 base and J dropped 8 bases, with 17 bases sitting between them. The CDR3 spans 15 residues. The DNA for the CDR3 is TGTGCCAGCAGCTTAGGCCCCACCCCGGGTGGGGGCTACACCTTC. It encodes CASSLGPTPGGGYTF.

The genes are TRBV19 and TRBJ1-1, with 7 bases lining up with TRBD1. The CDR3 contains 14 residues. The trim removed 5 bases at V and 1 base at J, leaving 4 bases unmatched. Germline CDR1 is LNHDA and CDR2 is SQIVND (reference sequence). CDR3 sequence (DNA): TGTGCCAGTAGTCACCGGGACAGGAACACTGAAGCTTTCTTT. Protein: CASSHRDRNTEAFF.

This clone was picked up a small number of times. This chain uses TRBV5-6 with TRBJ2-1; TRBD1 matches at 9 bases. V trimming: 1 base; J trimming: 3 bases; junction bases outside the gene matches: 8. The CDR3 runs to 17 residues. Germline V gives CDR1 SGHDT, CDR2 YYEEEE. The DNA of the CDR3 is TGTGCCAGCAGCTTGAACAGAAACAGGGGGCTCTACAATGAGCAGTTCTTC. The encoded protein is CASSLNRNRGLYNEQFF.

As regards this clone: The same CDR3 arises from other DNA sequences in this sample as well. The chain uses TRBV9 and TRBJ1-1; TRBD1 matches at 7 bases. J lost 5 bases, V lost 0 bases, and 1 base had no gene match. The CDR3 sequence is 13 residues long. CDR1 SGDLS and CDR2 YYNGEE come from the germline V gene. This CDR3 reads CASSVGGQTEAFF. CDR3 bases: TGTGCCAGCAGCGTAGGGGGACAGACTGAAGCTTTCTTT.

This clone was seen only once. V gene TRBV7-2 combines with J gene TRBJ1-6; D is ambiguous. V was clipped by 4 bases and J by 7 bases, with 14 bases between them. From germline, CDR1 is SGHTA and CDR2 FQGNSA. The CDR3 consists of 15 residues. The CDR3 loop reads CASSSEGKRNSPLHF. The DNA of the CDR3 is TGTGCCAGCAGCTCGGAGGGCAAGAGAAATTCACCCCTCCACTTT.